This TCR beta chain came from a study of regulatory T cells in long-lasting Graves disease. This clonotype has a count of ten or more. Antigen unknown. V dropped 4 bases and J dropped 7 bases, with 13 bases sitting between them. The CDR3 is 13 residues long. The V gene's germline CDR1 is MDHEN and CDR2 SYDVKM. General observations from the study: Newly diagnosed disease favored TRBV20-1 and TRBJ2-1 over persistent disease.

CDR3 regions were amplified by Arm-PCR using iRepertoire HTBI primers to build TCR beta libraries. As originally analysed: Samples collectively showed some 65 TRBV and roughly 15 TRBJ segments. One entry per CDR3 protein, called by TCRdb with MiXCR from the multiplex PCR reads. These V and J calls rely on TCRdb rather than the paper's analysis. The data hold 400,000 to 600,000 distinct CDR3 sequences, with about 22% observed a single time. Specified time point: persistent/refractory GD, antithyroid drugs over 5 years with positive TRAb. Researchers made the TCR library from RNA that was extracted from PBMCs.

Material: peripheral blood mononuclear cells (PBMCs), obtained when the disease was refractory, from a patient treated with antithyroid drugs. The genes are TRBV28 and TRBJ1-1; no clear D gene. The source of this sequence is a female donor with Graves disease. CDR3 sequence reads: CASSSREGSEAFF. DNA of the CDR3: TGTGCCAGCAGTTCCCGTGAGGGAAGTGAAGCTTTCTTT.